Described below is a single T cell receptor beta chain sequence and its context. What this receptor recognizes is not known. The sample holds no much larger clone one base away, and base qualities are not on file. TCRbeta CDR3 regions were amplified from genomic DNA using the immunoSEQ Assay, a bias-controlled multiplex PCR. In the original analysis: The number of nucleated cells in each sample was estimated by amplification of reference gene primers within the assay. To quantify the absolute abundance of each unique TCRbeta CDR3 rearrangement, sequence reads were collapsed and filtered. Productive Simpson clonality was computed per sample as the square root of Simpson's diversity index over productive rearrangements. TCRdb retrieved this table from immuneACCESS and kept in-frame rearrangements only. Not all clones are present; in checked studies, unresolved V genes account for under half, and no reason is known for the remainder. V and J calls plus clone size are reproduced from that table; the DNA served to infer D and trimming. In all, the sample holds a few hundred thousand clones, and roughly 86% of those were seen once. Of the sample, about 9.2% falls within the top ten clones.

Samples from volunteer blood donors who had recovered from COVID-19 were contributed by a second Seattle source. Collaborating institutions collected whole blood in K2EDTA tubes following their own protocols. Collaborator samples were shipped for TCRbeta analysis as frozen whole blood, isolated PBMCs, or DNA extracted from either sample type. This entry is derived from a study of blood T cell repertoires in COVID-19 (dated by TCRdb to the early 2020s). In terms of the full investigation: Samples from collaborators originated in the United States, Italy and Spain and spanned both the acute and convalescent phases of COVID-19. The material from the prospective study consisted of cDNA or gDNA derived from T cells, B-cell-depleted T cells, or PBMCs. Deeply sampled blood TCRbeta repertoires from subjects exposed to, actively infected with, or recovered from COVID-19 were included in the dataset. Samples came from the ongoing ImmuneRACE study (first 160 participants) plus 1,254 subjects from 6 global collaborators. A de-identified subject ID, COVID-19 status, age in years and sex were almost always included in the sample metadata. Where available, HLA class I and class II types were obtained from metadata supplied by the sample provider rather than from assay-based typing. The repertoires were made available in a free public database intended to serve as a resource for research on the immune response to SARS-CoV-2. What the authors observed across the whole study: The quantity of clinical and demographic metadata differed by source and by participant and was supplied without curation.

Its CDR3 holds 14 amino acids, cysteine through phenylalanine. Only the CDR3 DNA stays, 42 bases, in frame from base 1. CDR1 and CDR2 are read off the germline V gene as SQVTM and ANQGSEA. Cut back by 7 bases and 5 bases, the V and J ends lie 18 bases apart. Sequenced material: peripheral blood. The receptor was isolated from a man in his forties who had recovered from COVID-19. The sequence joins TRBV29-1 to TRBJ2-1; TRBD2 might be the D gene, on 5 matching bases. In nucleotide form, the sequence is TGCAGCGCCCAAGGTAGAGGGATAAACAATGAGCAGTTCTTC. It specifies CSAQGRGINNEQFF.